Listed below are T cell receptor beta chains from one sample, sequenced in a study of spatial heterogeneity in lung cancer. One entry per CDR3 protein, called by TCRdb with MiXCR from the 5' RACE reads. This table holds approximately 81,000 distinct CDR3 sequences, around 13% found once. Here the sequenced sample was PBMCs, taken at surgery. These receptors all come from a male donor with early-stage non-small cell lung cancer. CDR3s include the opening cysteine and the closing phenylalanine or tryptophan. Each record gives: J gene, clone size, V gene, D gene, CDR3 protein, CDR3 DNA. D genes are given only for firm matches. Clone size is given for some rows only: seen once, a few or many times, or a class if the clone is expanded.

j_gene: TRBJ2-7; abundance: few; v_gene: TRBV5-6; d_gene: TRBD1; CDR3aa: CASSLEGANEQYF; CDR3nt: TGTGCCAGCAGCTTGGAGGGGGCCAACGAGCAGTACTTC
j_gene: TRBJ2-1; abundance: many; v_gene: TRBV29-1; d_gene: .; CDR3aa: CSVAGSPGHNEQFF; CDR3nt: TGCAGCGTGGCTGGGAGCCCAGGGCACAATGAGCAGTTCTTC
j_gene: TRBJ2-1; abundance: few; v_gene: TRBV3-1; d_gene: TRBD2; CDR3aa: CASSQDPPGAGAGEEQFF; CDR3nt: TGTGCCAGCAGCCAAGACCCCCCGGGCGCTGGGGCGGGAGAGGAGCAGTTCTTC
j_gene: TRBJ2-7; abundance: many; v_gene: TRBV4-1; d_gene: TRBD2; CDR3aa: CASSQELAGGSSYEQYF; CDR3nt: TGCGCCAGCAGCCAAGAACTAGCGGGAGGGAGCTCCTACGAGCAGTACTTC
j_gene: TRBJ2-7; abundance: .; v_gene: TRBV6-5; d_gene: TRBD1; CDR3aa: CASSSSGQGTYEQYF; CDR3nt: TGTGCCAGCAGCAGCTCGGGACAGGGGACCTACGAGCAGTACTTC
j_gene: TRBJ2-2; abundance: few; v_gene: TRBV29-1; d_gene: .; CDR3aa: CSVALTGTGELFF; CDR3nt: TGCAGCGTTGCCTTAACAGGAACCGGGGAGCTGTTTTTT
j_gene: TRBJ1-4; abundance: many; v_gene: TRBV11-2; d_gene: TRBD1; CDR3aa: CASSSGTGGEKLFF; CDR3nt: TGTGCCAGCAGCTCCGGGACAGGGGGGGAAAAACTGTTTTTT
j_gene: TRBJ2-2; abundance: few; v_gene: TRBV12-3/TRBV12-4; d_gene: .; CDR3aa: CASSTSPPGNTGELFF; CDR3nt: TGTGCCAGCAGTACTTCCCCCCCCGGGAACACCGGGGAGCTGTTTTTT
j_gene: TRBJ2-5; abundance: .; v_gene: TRBV7-9; d_gene: .; CDR3aa: CASSFPPGETQYF; CDR3nt: TGTGCCAGCAGCTTCCCACCGGGGGAGACCCAGTACTTC
j_gene: TRBJ2-1; abundance: few; v_gene: TRBV20-1; d_gene: .; CDR3aa: CSARNLVVNEQFF; CDR3nt: TGCAGTGCTAGAAACCTAGTAGTCAATGAGCAGTTCTTC
j_gene: TRBJ1-6; abundance: .; v_gene: TRBV9; d_gene: .; CDR3aa: CASSPGDGANSPLHF; CDR3nt: TGTGCCAGCAGCCCTGGGGACGGAGCAAATTCACCCCTCCACTTT
j_gene: TRBJ2-1; abundance: .; v_gene: TRBV5-4; d_gene: TRBD1; CDR3aa: CASSLIGGGGNEQFF; CDR3nt: TGTGCCAGCAGCTTAATAGGGGGCGGTGGCAATGAGCAGTTCTTC
j_gene: TRBJ2-5; abundance: .; v_gene: TRBV29-1; d_gene: .; CDR3aa: CSVPEEGQYF; CDR3nt: TGCAGCGTCCCCGAAGAGGGCCAGTACTTC
j_gene: TRBJ1-1; abundance: many; v_gene: TRBV5-4; d_gene: .; CDR3aa: CASSRGRENTEAFF; CDR3nt: TGTGCCAGCTCTCGAGGGAGGGAGAACACTGAAGCTTTCTTT
j_gene: TRBJ1-2; abundance: .; v_gene: TRBV19; d_gene: .; CDR3aa: CASSIAPDGGYGYTF; CDR3nt: TGTGCCAGTAGTATAGCTCCGGATGGGGGCTATGGCTACACCTTC
j_gene: TRBJ2-3; abundance: .; v_gene: TRBV12-3/TRBV12-4; d_gene: .; CDR3aa: CASSSYSLVTDTQYF; CDR3nt: TGTGCCAGCAGTTCCTACAGCCTGGTGACAGATACGCAGTATTTT
j_gene: TRBJ1-2; abundance: .; v_gene: TRBV11-2; d_gene: TRBD1; CDR3aa: CASSPGTGHYGYTF; CDR3nt: TGTGCCAGCAGCCCAGGGACAGGGCACTATGGCTACACCTTC
j_gene: TRBJ2-3; abundance: few; v_gene: TRBV9; d_gene: TRBD2; CDR3aa: CASSPRLAASTDTQYF; CDR3nt: TGTGCCAGCAGCCCCAGACTAGCGGCTAGCACAGATACGCAGTATTTT
j_gene: TRBJ1-1; abundance: few; v_gene: TRBV6-1; d_gene: .; CDR3aa: CASSEGGTTEAFF; CDR3nt: TGTGCCAGCAGTGAGGGGGGGACCACTGAAGCTTTCTTT
j_gene: TRBJ1-1; abundance: few; v_gene: TRBV12-3/TRBV12-4; d_gene: .; CDR3aa: CASSLGVKTEAFF; CDR3nt: TGTGCCAGCAGTTTGGGGGTGAAGACTGAAGCTTTCTTT
j_gene: TRBJ2-7; abundance: few; v_gene: TRBV19; d_gene: TRBD1; CDR3aa: CASSIEGTGAYEQYF; CDR3nt: TGTGCCAGTAGTATAGAAGGGACAGGGGCCTACGAGCAGTACTTC
j_gene: TRBJ2-2; abundance: few; v_gene: TRBV5-1; d_gene: TRBD1; CDR3aa: CASSHGAGTGGIGELFF; CDR3nt: TGCGCCAGCAGCCATGGGGCCGGGACAGGGGGCATCGGGGAGCTGTTTTTT
j_gene: TRBJ2-3; abundance: .; v_gene: TRBV28; d_gene: TRBD2; CDR3aa: CASSSPRLAGVPDTQYF; CDR3nt: TGTGCCAGCAGTTCCCCCAGACTAGCGGGAGTGCCAGATACGCAGTATTTT
j_gene: TRBJ1-1; abundance: few; v_gene: TRBV29-1; d_gene: .; CDR3aa: CSVVDGANTEAFF; CDR3nt: TGCAGCGTTGTGGATGGGGCGAACACTGAAGCTTTCTTT
j_gene: TRBJ2-1; abundance: .; v_gene: TRBV6-1; d_gene: TRBD2; CDR3aa: CASGLWREVYNEQFF; CDR3nt: TGTGCCAGCGGCCTTTGGCGGGAGGTCTACAATGAGCAGTTCTTC
j_gene: TRBJ1-1; abundance: many; v_gene: TRBV7-3; d_gene: .; CDR3aa: CASSLTRRDEAFF; CDR3nt: TGTGCCAGCAGCTTAACCCGCAGGGATGAAGCTTTCTTT
j_gene: TRBJ2-7; abundance: few; v_gene: TRBV20-1; d_gene: .; CDR3aa: CSASHGSSSYEQYF; CDR3nt: TGCAGTGCTAGCCATGGCAGTAGCTCCTACGAGCAGTACTTC
j_gene: TRBJ2-2; abundance: few; v_gene: TRBV29-1; d_gene: TRBD1; CDR3aa: CSVAPQGAAGELFF; CDR3nt: TGCAGCGTTGCGCCCCAGGGGGCAGCCGGGGAGCTGTTTTTT
j_gene: TRBJ1-2; abundance: .; v_gene: TRBV30; d_gene: TRBD1; CDR3aa: CAWNPTGVGYTF; CDR3nt: TGTGCCTGGAACCCAACAGGGGTGGGCTACACCTTC
j_gene: TRBJ2-1; abundance: few; v_gene: TRBV7-8; d_gene: .; CDR3aa: CASSLFQGNEQFF; CDR3nt: TGTGCCAGCAGCTTATTTCAGGGAAATGAGCAGTTCTTC
j_gene: TRBJ2-1; abundance: .; v_gene: TRBV5-1; d_gene: .; CDR3aa: CASSFEDNEQFF; CDR3nt: TGCGCCAGCAGCTTCGAGGACAATGAGCAGTTCTTC
j_gene: TRBJ2-1; abundance: many; v_gene: TRBV6-2/TRBV6-3; d_gene: .; CDR3aa: CASTLLRSGQEQFF; CDR3nt: TGTGCCAGCACACTACTCAGGTCGGGGCAAGAGCAGTTCTTC
j_gene: TRBJ1-5; abundance: .; v_gene: TRBV4-1; d_gene: .; CDR3aa: CASSQGHYSNQPQHF; CDR3nt: TGCGCCAGCAGCCAGGGACACTATAGCAATCAGCCCCAGCATTTT
j_gene: TRBJ1-5; abundance: .; v_gene: TRBV6-6; d_gene: TRBD1; CDR3aa: CASRQGGNQPQHF; CDR3nt: TGTGCCAGCAGACAGGGGGGCAATCAGCCCCAGCATTTT
j_gene: TRBJ1-2; abundance: .; v_gene: TRBV6-5; d_gene: .; CDR3aa: CASSYGDQGYGYTF; CDR3nt: TGTGCCAGCAGTTACGGGGATCAGGGCTATGGCTACACCTTC
j_gene: TRBJ2-5; abundance: .; v_gene: TRBV24-1; d_gene: .; CDR3aa: CATSDGAASLQETQYF; CDR3nt: TGTGCCACCAGTGATGGGGCAGCTTCTCTCCAAGAGACCCAGTACTTC
j_gene: TRBJ2-2; abundance: few; v_gene: TRBV6-5; d_gene: .; CDR3aa: CATRIGQTNTGELFF; CDR3nt: TGTGCCACCCGGATTGGGCAGACGAACACCGGGGAGCTGTTTTTT
j_gene: TRBJ2-1; abundance: .; v_gene: TRBV12-3/TRBV12-4; d_gene: TRBD2; CDR3aa: CASSLEATSSYNEQFF; CDR3nt: TGTGCCAGCAGTTTAGAGGCGACTAGCTCATACAATGAGCAGTTCTTC
j_gene: TRBJ2-1; abundance: .; v_gene: TRBV10-2; d_gene: .; CDR3aa: CASMRKRDAEQFF; CDR3nt: TGCGCCAGCATGCGGAAACGTGATGCTGAGCAGTTCTTC
j_gene: TRBJ2-5; abundance: .; v_gene: TRBV5-4; d_gene: .; CDR3aa: CASSPRGPSLVQETQYF; CDR3nt: TGTGCCAGCAGCCCGCGGGGGCCTTCACTCGTCCAAGAGACCCAGTACTTC
j_gene: TRBJ2-7; abundance: many; v_gene: TRBV11-1; d_gene: TRBD1; CDR3aa: CASSPGTGTYEQYF; CDR3nt: TGTGCCAGCAGCCCCGGGACAGGGACCTACGAGCAGTACTTC
j_gene: TRBJ2-3; abundance: many; v_gene: TRBV7-3; d_gene: TRBD2; CDR3aa: CASSSGGDTQYF; CDR3nt: TGTGCCAGCAGCTCCGGGGGGGATACGCAGTATTTT
j_gene: TRBJ2-1; abundance: .; v_gene: TRBV12-3/TRBV12-4; d_gene: TRBD2; CDR3aa: CASSLPGGSKDEQFF; CDR3nt: TGTGCCAGCAGTCTTCCCGGCGGGAGCAAGGATGAGCAGTTCTTC
j_gene: TRBJ1-1; abundance: .; v_gene: TRBV3-1; d_gene: .; CDR3aa: CASSQAIMNTEAFF; CDR3nt: TGTGCCAGCAGCCAAGCTATCATGAACACTGAAGCTTTCTTT
j_gene: TRBJ2-1; abundance: many; v_gene: TRBV12-3/TRBV12-4; d_gene: TRBD2; CDR3aa: CASSFWSSGKGNEQFF; CDR3nt: TGTGCCAGCAGTTTTTGGTCTAGCGGGAAGGGGAATGAGCAGTTCTTC
j_gene: TRBJ2-1; abundance: .; v_gene: TRBV2; d_gene: .; CDR3aa: CASSESRRTSEQFF; CDR3nt: TGTGCCAGCAGTGAAAGCAGGCGCACCTCTGAGCAGTTCTTC